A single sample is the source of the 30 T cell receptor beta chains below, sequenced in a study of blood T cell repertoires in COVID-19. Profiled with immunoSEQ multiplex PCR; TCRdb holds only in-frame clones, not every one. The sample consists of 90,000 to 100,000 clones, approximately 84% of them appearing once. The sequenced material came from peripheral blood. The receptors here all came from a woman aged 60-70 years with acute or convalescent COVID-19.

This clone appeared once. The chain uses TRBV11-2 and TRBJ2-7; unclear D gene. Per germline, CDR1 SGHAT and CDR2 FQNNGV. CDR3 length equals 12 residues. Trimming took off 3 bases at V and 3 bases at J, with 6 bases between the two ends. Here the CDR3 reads CASSFSLYEQYF. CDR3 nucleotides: TGTGCCAGCAGCTTTTCTCTCTACGAGCAGTACTTC.

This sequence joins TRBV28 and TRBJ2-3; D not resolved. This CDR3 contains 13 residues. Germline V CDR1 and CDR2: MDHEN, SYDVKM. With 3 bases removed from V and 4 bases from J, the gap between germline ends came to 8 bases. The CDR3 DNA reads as TGTGCCAGCAGTTTCCAGGTGTCAGATACGCAGTATTTT. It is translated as CASSFQVSDTQYF.

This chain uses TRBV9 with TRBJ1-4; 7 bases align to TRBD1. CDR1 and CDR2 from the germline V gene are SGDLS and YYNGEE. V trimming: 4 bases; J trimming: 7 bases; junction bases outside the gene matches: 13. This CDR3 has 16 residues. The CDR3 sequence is CASSLGTANKGEKLFF. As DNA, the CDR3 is TGTGCCAGCAGCCTAGGGACAGCCAACAAAGGTGAAAAACTGTTTTTT.

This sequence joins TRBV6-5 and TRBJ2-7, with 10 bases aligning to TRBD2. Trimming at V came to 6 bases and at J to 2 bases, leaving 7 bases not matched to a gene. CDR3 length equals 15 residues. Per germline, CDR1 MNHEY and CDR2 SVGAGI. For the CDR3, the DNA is TGTGCCAGCAGGGCTAGCGGGGGCTACACCTACGAGCAGTACTTC. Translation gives CASRASGGYTYEQYF.

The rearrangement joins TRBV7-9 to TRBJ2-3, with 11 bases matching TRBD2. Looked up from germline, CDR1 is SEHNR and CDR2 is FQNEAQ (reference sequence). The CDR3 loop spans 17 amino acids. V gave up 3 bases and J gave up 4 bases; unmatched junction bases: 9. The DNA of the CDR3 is TGTGCCAGCAGCTTCGGCTTAGCGGGGGGGCGAGCAGATACGCAGTATTTT. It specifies CASSFGLAGGRADTQYF. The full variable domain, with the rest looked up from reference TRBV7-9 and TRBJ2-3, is DTGVSQNPRHKITKRGQNVTFRCDPISEHNRLYWYRQTLGQGPEFLTYFQNEAQLEKSRLLSDRFSAERPKGSFSTLEIQRTEQGDSAMYLCASSFGLAGGRADTQYFGPGTRLTVL.

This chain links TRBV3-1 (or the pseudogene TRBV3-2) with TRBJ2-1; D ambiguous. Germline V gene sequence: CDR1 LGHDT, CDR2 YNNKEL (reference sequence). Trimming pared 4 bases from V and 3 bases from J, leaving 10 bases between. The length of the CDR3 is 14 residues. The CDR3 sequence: CASSPMNSYNEQFF. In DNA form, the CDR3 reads TGTGCCAGCAGCCCCATGAACAGCTACAATGAGCAGTTCTTC.

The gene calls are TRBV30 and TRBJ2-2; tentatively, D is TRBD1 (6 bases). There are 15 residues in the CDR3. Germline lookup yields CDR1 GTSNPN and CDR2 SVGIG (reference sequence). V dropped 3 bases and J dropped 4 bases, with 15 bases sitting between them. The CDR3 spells CAWRKTGLITGELFF. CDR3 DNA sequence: TGTGCCTGGAGAAAGACAGGTCTGATCACCGGGGAGCTGTTTTTT. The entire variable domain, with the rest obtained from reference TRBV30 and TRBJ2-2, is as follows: SQTIHQWPATLVQPVGSPLSLECTVEGTSNPNLYWYRQAAGRGLQLLFYSVGIGQISSEVPQNLSASRPQDRQFILSSKKLLLSDSGFYLCAWRKTGLITGELFFGEGSRLTVL.

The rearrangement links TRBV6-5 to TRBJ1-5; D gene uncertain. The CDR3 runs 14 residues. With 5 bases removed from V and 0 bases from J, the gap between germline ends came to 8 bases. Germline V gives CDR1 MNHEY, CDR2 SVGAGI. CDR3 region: CASSPLISNQPQHF. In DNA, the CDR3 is TGTGCCAGCAGTCCGTTAATTAGCAATCAGCCCCAGCATTTT.

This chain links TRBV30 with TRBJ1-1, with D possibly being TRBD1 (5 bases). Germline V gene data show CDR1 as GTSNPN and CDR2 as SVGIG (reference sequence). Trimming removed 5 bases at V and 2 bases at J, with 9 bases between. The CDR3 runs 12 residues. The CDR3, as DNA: TGTGCCTGGGGTTGGACAAACACTGAAGCTTTCTTT. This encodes CAWGWTNTEAFF.

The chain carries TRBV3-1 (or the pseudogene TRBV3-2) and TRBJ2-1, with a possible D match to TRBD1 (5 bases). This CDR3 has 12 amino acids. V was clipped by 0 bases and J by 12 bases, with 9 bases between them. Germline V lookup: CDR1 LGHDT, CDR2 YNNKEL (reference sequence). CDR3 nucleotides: TGTGCCAGCAGCCAAGATTCAAGGGGGCAGTTCTTC. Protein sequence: CASSQDSRGQFF.

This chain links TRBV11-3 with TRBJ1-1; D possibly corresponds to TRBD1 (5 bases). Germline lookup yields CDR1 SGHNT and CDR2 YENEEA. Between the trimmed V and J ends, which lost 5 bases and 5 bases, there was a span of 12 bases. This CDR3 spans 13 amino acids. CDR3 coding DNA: TGTGCCAGCAGCCCTGGGGGGTCGACTGAAGCTTTCTTT. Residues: CASSPGGSTEAFF.

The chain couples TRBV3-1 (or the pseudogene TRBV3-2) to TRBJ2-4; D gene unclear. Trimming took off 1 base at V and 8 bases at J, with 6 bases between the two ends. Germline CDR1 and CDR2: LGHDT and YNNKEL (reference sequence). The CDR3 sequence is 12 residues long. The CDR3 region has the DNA TGTGCCAGCAGCCAAGGTTTAGACATTCAGTACTTC. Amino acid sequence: CASSQGLDIQYF.

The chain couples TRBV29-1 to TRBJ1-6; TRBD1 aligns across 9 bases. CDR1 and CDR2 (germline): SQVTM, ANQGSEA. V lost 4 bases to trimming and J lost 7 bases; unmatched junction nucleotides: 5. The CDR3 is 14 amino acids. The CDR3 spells CSVGETGGNSPLHF. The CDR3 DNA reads TGCAGCGTTGGGGAGACAGGGGGGAATTCACCCCTCCACTTT.

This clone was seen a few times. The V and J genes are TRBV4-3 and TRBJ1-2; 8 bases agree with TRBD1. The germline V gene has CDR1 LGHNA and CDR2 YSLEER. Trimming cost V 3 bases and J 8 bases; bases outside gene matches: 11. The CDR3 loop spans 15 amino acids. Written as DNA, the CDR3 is TGCGCCAGCAGCCAGGAGACCGGACAGGGCTACGGCTACACCTTC. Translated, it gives CASSQETGQGYGYTF.

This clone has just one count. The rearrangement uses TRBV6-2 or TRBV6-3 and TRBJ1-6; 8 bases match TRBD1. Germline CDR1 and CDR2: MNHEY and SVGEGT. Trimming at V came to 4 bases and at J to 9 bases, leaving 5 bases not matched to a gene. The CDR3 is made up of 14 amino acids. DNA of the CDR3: TGTGCCAGCAGTTCGACAGGGGACGCTTCACCCCTCCACTTT. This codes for CASSSTGDASPLHF.

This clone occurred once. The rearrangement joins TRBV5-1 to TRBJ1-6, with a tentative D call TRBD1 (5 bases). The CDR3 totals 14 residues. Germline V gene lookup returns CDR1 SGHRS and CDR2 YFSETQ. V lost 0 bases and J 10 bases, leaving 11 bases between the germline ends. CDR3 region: CASSLAAGQSPLHF. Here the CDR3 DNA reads TGCGCCAGCAGCTTGGCGGCAGGGCAGTCACCCCTCCACTTT.

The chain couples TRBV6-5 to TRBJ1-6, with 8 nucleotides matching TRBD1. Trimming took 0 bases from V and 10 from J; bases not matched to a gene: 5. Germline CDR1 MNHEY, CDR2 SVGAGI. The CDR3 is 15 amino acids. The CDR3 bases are TGTGCCAGCAGTTACTCATTGACAGGGGAGTCACCCCTCCACTTT. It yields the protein CASSYSLTGESPLHF.

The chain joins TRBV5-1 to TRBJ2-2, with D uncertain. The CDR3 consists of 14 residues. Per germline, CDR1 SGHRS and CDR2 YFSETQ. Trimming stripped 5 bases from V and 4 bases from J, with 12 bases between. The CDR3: CASRPSWSTGELFF. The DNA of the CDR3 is TGCGCCAGCAGACCGTCCTGGAGCACCGGGGAGCTGTTTTTT. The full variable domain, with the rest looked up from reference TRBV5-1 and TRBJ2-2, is KAGVTQTPRYLIKTRGQQVTLSCSPISGHRSVSWYQQTPGQGLQFLFEYFSETQRNKGNFPGRFSGRQFSNSRSEMNVSTLELGDSALYLCASRPSWSTGELFFGEGSRLTVL.

CDR3 coding DNA: TGTGCCAGCAGCTCGGTCCTAGGCCGCGGGGAGCTGTTTTTT. It is translated as CASSSVLGRGELFF. The V gene is TRBV3-1 (or the pseudogene TRBV3-2), the J gene TRBJ2-2; D unclear. V was shortened by 5 bases and J by 7 bases, with 14 bases between the two germline ends. The CDR3 is 14 amino acids. Germline assignment: CDR1 LGHDT and CDR2 YNNKEL (reference sequence).

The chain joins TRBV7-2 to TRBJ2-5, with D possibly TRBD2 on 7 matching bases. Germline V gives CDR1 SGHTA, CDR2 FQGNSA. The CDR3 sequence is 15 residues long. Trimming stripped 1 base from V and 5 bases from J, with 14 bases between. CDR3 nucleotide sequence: TGTGCCAGCAGCTTAGTCGGGGGGCCCGGGGAGACCCAGTACTTC. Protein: CASSLVGGPGETQYF.

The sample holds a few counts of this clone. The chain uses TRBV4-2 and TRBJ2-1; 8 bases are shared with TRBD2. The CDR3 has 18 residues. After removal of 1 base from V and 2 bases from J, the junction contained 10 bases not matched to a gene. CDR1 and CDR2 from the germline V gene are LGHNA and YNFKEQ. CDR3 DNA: TGTGCCAGCAGCCAAGCCCTTTTTAGAGCGGGGGCCTACAATGAGCAGTTCTTC. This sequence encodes CASSQALFRAGAYNEQFF.

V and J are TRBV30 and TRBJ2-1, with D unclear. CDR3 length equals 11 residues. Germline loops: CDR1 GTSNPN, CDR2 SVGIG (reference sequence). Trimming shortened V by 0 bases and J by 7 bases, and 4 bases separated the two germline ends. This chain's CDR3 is CAWSVKNEQFF. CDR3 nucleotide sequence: TGTGCCTGGAGTGTTAAAAATGAGCAGTTCTTC. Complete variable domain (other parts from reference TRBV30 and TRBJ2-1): SQTIHQWPATLVQPVGSPLSLECTVEGTSNPNLYWYRQAAGRGLQLLFYSVGIGQISSEVPQNLSASRPQDRQFILSSKKLLLSDSGFYLCAWSVKNEQFFGPGTRLTVL.

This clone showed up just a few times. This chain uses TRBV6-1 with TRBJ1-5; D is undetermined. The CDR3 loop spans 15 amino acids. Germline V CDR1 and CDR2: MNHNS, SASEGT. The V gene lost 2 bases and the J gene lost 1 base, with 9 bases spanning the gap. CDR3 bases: TGTGCCAGCAGTGAATTCAGTATGAGCAATCAGCCCCAGCATTTT. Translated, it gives CASSEFSMSNQPQHF.

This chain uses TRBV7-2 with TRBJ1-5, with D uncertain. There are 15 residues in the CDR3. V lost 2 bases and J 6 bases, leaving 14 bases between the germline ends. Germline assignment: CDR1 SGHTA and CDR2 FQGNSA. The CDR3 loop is CASSLSGRLGQPQHF. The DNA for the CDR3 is TGTGCCAGCAGCTTAAGCGGCAGGTTAGGTCAGCCCCAGCATTTT.

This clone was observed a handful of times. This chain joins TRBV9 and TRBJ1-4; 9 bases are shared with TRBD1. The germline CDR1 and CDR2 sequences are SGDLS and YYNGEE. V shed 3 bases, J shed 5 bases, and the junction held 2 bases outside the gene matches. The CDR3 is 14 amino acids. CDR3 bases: TGTGCCAGCAGCGCTGACAGGGGGAATGAAAAACTGTTTTTT. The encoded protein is CASSADRGNEKLFF. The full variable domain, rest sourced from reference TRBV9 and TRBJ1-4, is DSGVTQTPKHLITATGQRVTLRCSPRSGDLSVYWYQQSLDQGLQFLIQYYNGEERAKGNILERFSAQQFPDLHSELNLSSLELGDSALYFCASSADRGNEKLFFGSGTQLSVL.

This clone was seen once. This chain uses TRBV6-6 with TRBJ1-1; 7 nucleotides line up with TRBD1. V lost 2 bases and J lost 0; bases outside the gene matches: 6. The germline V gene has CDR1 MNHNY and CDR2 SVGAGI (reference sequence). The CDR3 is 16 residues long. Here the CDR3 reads CASSYVPTGMNTEAFF. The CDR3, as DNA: TGTGCCAGCAGTTACGTACCGACAGGGATGAACACTGAAGCTTTCTTT.

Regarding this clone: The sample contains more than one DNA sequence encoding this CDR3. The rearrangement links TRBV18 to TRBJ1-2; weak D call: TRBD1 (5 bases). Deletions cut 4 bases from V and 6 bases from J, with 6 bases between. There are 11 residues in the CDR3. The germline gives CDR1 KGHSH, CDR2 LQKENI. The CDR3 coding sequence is TGTGCCAGCTCACAAGGGGATGGCTACACCTTC. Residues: CASSQGDGYTF.

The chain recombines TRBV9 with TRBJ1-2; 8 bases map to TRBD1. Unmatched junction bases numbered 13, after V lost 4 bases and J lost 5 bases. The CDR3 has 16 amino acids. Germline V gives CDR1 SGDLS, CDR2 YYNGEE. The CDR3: CASSPSPRQGTYGYTF. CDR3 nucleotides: TGTGCCAGCAGCCCAAGTCCGAGACAGGGGACTTATGGCTACACCTTC.

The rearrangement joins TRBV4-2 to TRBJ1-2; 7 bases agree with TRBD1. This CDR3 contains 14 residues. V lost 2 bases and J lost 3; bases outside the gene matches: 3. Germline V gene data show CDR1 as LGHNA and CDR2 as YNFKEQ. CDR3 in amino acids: CASSQPDRDYGYTF. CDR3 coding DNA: TGTGCCAGCAGCCAACCCGACAGGGACTATGGCTACACCTTC.

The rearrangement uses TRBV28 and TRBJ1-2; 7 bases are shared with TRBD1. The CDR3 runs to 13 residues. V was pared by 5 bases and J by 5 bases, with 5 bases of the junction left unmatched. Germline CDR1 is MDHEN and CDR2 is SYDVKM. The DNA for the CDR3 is TGTGCCAGCAGTCTACCGACAGGGTATGGCTACACCTTC. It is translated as CASSLPTGYGYTF.